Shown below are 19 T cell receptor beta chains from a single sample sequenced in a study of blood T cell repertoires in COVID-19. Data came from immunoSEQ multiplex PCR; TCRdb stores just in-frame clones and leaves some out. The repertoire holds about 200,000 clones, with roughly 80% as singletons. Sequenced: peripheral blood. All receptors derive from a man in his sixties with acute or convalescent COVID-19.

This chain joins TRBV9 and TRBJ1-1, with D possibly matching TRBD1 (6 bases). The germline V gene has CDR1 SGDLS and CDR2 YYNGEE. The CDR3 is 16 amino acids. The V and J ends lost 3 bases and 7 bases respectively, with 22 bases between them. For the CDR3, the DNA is TGTGCCAGCAGCGGACATCATGGGGAAGGGGGAGATGAAGCTTTCTTT. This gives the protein CASSGHHGEGGDEAFF.

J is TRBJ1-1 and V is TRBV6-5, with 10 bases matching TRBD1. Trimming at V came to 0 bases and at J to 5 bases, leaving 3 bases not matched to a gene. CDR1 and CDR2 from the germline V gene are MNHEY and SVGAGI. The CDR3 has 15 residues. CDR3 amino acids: CASSYSPGQGTEAFF. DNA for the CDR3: TGTGCCAGCAGTTACTCACCGGGACAGGGGACTGAAGCTTTCTTT.

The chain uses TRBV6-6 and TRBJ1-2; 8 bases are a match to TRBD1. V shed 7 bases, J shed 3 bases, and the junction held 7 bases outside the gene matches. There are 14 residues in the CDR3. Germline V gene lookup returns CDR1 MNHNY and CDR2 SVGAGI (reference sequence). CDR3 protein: CASNQDREDYGYTF. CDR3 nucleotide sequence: TGTGCCAGCAACCAGGACAGGGAAGACTATGGCTACACCTTC.

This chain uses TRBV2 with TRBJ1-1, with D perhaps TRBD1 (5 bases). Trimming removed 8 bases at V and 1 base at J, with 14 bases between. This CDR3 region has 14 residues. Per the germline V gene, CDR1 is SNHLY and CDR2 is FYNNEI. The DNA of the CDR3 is TGTGCCAGCGGACAAACGAAAGAGAACACTGAAGCTTTCTTT. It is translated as CASGQTKENTEAFF.

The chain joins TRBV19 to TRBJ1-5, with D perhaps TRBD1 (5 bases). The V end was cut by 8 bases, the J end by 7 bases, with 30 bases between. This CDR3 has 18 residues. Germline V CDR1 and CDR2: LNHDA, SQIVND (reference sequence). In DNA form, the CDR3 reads TGTGCCAGTGGACACACCGGCAAGGAGGGGTTGGGAATGCAGCCCCAGCATTTT. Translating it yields CASGHTGKEGLGMQPQHF.

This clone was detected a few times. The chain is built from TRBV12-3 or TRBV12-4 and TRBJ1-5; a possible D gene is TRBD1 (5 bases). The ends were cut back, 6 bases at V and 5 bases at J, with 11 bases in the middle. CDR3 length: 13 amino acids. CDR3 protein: CASRGTGDQPQHF. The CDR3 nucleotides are TGTGCCAGCAGGGGGACGGGGGATCAGCCCCAGCATTTT.

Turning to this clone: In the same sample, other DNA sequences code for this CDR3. DNA for the CDR3: TGTGCCAGCAGCTTAGCAGCGAGTTCCTACAATGAGCAGTTCTTC. The encoded protein is CASSLAASSYNEQFF. The rearrangement joins TRBV7-2 to TRBJ2-1; D remains ambiguous. CDR1 SGHTA and CDR2 FQGNSA come from the germline V gene. Between the trimmed V and J ends, which lost 0 bases and 1 base, there was a span of 7 bases. The CDR3 totals 15 residues.

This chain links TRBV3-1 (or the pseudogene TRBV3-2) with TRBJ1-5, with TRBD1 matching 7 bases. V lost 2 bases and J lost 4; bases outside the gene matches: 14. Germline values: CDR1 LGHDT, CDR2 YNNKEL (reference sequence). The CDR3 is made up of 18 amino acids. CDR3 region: CASSQSRGTGGANQPQHF. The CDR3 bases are TGTGCCAGCAGCCAATCCAGGGGGACCGGGGGAGCGAATCAGCCCCAGCATTTT.

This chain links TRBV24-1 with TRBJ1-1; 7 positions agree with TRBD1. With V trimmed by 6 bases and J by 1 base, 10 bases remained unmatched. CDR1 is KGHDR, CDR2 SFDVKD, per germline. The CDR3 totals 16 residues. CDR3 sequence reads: CATSRSRQGPNTEAFF. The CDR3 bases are TGTGCCACCAGTAGATCTCGACAGGGCCCGAACACTGAAGCTTTCTTT.

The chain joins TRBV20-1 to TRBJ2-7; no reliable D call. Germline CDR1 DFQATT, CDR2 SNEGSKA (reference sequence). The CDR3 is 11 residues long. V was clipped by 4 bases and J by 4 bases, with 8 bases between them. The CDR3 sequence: CSATGGYEQYF. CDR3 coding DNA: TGCAGTGCTACAGGTGGATACGAGCAGTACTTC.

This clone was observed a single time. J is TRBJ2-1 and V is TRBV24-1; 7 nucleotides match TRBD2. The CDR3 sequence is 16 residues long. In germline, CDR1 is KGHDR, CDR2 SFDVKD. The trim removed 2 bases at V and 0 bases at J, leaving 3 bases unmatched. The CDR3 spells CATSDSRGSSYNEQFF. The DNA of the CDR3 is TGTGCCACCAGTGATTCGCGGGGGAGCTCCTACAATGAGCAGTTCTTC.

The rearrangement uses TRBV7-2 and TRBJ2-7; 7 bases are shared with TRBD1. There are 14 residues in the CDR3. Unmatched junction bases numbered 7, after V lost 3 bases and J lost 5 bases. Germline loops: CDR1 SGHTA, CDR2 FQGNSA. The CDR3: CASSFAGGIDEQYF. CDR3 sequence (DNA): TGTGCCAGCAGCTTCGCAGGGGGAATCGACGAGCAGTACTTC.

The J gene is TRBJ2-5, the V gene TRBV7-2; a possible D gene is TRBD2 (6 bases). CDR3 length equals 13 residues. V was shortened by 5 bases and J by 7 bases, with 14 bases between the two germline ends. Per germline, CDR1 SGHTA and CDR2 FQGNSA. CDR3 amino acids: CASSARLEGTQYF. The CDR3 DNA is TGTGCCAGCAGCGCCCGACTAGAGGGGACCCAGTACTTC.

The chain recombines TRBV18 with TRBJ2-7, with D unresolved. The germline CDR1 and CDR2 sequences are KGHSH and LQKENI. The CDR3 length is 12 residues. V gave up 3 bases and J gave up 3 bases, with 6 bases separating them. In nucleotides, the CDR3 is TGTGCCAGCTCACCGAGGAACTACGAGCAGTACTTC. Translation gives CASSPRNYEQYF.

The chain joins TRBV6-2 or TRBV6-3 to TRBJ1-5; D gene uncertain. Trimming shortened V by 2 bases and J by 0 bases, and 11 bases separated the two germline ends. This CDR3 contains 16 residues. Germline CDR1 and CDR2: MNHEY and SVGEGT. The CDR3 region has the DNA TGTGCCAGCAGTTACGAGGAGATACATAGCAATCAGCCCCAGCATTTT. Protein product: CASSYEEIHSNQPQHF.

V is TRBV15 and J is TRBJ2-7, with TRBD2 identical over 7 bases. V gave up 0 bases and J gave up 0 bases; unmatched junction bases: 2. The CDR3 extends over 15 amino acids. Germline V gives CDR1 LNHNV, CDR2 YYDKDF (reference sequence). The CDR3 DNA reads TGTGCCACCAGCAGAGAGGGCGGGAGCTCCTACGAGCAGTACTTC. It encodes CATSREGGSSYEQYF.

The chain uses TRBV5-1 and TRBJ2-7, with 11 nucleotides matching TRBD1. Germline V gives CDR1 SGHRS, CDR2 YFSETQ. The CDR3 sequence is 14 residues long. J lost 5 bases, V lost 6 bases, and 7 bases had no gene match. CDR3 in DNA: TGCGCCAGCACACGGACAGGGGGCGAGAACGAGCAGTACTTC. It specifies CASTRTGGENEQYF.

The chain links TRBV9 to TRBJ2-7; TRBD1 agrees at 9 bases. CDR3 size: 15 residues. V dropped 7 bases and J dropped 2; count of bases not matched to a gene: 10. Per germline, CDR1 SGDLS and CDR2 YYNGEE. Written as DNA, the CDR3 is TGTGCCAGCTCGCTACGGGACAGGGTGACCTACGAGCAGTACTTC. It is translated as CASSLRDRVTYEQYF.

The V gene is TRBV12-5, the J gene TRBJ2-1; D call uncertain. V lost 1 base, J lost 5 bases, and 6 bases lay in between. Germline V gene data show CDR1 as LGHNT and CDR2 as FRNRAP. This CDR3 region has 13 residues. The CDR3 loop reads CASGLGIDNEQFF. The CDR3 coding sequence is TGTGCTAGTGGTTTGGGCATAGACAATGAGCAGTTCTTC.